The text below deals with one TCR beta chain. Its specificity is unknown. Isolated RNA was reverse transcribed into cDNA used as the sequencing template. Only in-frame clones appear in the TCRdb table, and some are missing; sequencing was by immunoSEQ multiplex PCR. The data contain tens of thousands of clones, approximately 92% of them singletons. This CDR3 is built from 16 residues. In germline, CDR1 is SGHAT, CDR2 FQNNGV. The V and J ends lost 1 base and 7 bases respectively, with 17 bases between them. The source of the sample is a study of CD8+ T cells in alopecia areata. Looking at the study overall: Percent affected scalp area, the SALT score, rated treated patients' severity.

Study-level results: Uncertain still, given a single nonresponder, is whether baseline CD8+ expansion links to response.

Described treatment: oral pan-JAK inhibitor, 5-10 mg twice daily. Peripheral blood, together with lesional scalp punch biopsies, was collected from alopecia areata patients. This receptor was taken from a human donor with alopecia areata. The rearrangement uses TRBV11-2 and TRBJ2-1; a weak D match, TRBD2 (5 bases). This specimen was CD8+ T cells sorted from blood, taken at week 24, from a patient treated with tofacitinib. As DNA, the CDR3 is TGTGCCAGCAGCTTAGTGGCAATAGCGTTATATAATGAGCAGTTCTTC. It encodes CASSLVAIALYNEQFF.